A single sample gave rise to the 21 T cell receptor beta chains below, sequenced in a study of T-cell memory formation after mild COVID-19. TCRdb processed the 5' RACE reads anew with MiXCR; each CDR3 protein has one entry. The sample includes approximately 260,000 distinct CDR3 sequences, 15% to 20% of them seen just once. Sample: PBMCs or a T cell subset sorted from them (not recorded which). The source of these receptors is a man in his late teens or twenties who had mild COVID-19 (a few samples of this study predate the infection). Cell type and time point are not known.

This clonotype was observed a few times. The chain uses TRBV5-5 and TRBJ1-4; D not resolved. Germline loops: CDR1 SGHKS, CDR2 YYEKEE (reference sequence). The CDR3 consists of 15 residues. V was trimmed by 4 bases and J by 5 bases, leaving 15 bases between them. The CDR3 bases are TGTGCCAGCAGCCCATACCTGACGGCGAATGAAAAACTGTTTTTT. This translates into CASSPYLTANEKLFF.

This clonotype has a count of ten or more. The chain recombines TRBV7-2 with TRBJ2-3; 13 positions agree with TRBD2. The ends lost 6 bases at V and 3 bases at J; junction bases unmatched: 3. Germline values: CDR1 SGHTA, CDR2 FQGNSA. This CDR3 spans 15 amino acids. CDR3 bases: TGTGCCAGCAGGGGACTAGCGGGGAATACAGATACGCAGTATTTT. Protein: CASRGLAGNTDTQYF.

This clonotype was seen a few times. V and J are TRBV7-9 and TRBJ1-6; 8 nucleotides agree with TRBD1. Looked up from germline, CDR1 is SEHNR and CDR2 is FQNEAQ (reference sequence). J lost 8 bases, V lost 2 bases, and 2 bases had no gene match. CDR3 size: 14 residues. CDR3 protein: CASSLMTGDSPLHF. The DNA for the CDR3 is TGTGCCAGCAGCTTAATGACAGGGGATTCACCCCTCCACTTT.

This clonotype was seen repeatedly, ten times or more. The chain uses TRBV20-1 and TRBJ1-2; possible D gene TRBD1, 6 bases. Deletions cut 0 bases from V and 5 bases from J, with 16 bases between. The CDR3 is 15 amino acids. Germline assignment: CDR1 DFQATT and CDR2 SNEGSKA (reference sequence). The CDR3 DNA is TGCAGTGCTAGAGATGCGGGCCAGGGGTTGTATGGCTACACCTTC. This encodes CSARDAGQGLYGYTF.

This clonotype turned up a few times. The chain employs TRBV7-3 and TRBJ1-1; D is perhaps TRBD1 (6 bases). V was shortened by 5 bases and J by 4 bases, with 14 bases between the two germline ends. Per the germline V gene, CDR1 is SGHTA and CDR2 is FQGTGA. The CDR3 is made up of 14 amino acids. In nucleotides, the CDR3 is TGTGCCAGCAGCCCCACCTCGGGGGCCACTGAAGCTTTCTTT. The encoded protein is CASSPTSGATEAFF.

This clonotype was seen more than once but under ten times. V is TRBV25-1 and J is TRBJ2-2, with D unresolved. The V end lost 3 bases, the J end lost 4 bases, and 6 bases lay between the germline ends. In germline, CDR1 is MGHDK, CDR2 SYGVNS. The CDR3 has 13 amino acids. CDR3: CASSDLSTGELFF. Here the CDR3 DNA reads TGTGCCAGCAGTGATCTGAGCACCGGGGAGCTGTTTTTT.

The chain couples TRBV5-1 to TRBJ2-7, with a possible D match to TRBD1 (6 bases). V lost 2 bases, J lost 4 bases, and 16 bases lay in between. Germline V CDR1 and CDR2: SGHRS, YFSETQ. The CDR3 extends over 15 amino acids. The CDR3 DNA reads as TGCGCCAGCAGCTTAAACTACGGGACAAATTACGAGCAGTACGTC. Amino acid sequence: CASSLNYGTNYEQYV.

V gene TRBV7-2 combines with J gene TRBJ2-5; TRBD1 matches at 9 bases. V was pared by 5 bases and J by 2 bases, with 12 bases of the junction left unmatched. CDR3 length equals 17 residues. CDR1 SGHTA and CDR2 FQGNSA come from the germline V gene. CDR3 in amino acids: CASSPEQGAIGQETQYF. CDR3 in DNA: TGTGCCAGCAGCCCAGAACAGGGGGCCATCGGACAAGAGACCCAGTACTTC.

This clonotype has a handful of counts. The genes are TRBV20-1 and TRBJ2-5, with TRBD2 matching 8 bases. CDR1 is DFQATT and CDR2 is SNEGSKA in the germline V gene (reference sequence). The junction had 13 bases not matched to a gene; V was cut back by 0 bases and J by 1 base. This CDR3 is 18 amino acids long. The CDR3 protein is CSARDPIFTLAAQETQYF. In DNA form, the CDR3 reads TGCAGTGCTAGAGATCCCATCTTTACACTAGCGGCCCAAGAGACCCAGTACTTC.

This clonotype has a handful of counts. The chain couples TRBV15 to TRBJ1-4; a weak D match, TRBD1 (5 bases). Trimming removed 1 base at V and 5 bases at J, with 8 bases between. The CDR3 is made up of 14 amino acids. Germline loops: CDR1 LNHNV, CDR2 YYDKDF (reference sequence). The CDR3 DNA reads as TGTGCCACCAGCAGAGGGGACGGGAATGAAAAACTGTTTTTT. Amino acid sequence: CATSRGDGNEKLFF.

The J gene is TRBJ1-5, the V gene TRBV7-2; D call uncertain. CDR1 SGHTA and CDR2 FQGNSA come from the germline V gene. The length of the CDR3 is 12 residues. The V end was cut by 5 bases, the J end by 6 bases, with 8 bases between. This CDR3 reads CASSLMGQPQHF. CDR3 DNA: TGTGCCAGCAGCCTCATGGGTCAGCCCCAGCATTTT. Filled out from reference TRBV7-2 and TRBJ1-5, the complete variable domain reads GAGVSQSPSNKVTEKGKDVELRCDPISGHTALYWYRQSLGQGLEFLIYFQGNSAPDKSGLPSDRFSAERTGGSVSTLTIQRTQQEDSAVYLCASSLMGQPQHFGDGTRLSIL.

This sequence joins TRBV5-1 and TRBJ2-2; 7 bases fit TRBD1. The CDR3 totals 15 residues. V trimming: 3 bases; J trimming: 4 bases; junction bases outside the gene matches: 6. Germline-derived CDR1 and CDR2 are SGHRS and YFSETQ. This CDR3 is CASSSGTAFTGELFF. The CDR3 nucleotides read TGCGCCAGCAGCTCAGGGACAGCTTTCACCGGGGAGCTGTTTTTT.

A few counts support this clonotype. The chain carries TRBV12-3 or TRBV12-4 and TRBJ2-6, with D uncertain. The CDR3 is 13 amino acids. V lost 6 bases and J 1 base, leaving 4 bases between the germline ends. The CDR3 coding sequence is TGTGCCAGCAGCGTGTCTGGGGCCAACGTCCTGACTTTC. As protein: CASSVSGANVLTF.

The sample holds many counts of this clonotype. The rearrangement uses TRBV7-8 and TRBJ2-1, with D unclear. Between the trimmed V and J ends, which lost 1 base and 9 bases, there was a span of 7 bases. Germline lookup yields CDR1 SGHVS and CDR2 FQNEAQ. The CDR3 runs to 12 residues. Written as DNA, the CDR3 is TGTGCCAGCAGCTTAGTTGGAGTTGAGCAGTTCTTC. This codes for CASSLVGVEQFF.

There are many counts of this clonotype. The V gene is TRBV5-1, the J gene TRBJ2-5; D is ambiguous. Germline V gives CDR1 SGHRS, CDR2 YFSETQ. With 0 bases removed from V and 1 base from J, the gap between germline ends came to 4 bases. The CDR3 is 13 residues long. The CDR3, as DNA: TGCGCCAGCAGCTTGGGGGGCCAAGAGACCCAGTACTTC. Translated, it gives CASSLGGQETQYF.

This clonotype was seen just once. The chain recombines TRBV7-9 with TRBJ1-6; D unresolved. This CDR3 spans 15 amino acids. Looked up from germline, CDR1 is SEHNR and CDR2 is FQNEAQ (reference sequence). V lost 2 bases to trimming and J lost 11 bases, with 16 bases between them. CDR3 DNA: TGTGCCAGCAGCTTATTAAGCGGGCGGGCAGCACCCCTCCACTTT. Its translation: CASSLLSGRAAPLHF.

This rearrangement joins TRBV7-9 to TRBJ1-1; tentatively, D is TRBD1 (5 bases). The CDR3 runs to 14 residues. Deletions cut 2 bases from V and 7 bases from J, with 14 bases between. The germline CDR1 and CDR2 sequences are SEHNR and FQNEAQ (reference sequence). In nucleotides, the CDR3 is TGTGCCAGCAGCTTAACCTCGACAGCTAGTGAAGCTTTCTTT. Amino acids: CASSLTSTASEAFF. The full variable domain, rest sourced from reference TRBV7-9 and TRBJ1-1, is DTGVSQNPRHKITKRGQNVTFRCDPISEHNRLYWYRQTLGQGPEFLTYFQNEAQLEKSRLLSDRFSAERPKGSFSTLEIQRTEQGDSAMYLCASSLTSTASEAFFGQGTRLTVV.

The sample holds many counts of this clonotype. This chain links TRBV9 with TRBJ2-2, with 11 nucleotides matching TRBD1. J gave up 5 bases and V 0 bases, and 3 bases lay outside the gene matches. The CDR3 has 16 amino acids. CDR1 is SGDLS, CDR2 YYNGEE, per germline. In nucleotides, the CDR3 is TGTGCCAGCAGCGTAGGGACAGGGGGCGGAACCGGGGAGCTGTTTTTT. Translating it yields CASSVGTGGGTGELFF.

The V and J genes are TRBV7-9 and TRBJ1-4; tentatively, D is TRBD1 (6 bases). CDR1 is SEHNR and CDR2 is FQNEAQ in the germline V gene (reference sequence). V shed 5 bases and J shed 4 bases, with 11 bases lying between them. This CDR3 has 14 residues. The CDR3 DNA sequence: TGTGCCAGCAGCCTCAGGGGAGGTAATGAAAAACTGTTTTTT. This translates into CASSLRGGNEKLFF.

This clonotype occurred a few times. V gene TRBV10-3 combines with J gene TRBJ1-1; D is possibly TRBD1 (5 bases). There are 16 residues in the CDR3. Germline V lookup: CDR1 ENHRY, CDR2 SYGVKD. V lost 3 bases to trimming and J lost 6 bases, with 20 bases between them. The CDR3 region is CAISEISQGGVAEAFF. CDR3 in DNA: TGTGCCATCAGTGAAATCTCCCAGGGAGGAGTAGCTGAAGCTTTCTTT.

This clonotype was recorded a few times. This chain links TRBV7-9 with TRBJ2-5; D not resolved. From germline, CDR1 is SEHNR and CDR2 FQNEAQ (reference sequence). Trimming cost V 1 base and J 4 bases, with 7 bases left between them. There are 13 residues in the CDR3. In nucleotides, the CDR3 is TGTGCCAGCAGCTTAGTACCCCCAGAGACCCAGTACTTC. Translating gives CASSLVPPETQYF.